This record concerns one T cell receptor (beta chain) sequence. Its antigen is unknown. The assay was immunoSEQ multiplex PCR, and TCRdb's table has in-frame clones only and misses some. The sample carries 80,000 to 100,000 clones, 87% recorded once. This specimen comes from a study of T cell responses to AZD1222 COVID-19 vaccine. Study-level findings and limits: Repertoire samples came only from after the peak T cell response.

Germline CDR1 SGHTA, CDR2 FQGNSA. V shed 5 bases and J shed 0 bases, with 8 bases lying between them. The CDR3 extends over 14 amino acids. The input for sequencing was peripheral blood, taken 28 days after the second AZD1222 dose. This sequence joins TRBV7-2 and TRBJ2-1; D is ambiguous. The sequence derives from an adult who received the AZD1222 COVID-19 vaccine. The CDR3 spells CASSLESSYNEQFF. The DNA of the CDR3 is TGTGCCAGCAGCCTCGAAAGCTCCTACAATGAGCAGTTCTTC.